Following are 17 T cell receptor beta chains from one sample sequenced in a study of T cell repertoires in ileal Crohn's disease. Profiling relied on immunoSEQ multiplex PCR, and the TCRdb table lists in-frame clones only, not all of them. The top ten hold 40% to 45% of the sample, which has 7,000 to 7,500 clones, approximately 79% seen once. Time point given: proximal margin of the surgical specimen (macroscopically non-inflamed). Material: ileal tissue. The receptors originated from an adult with Crohn's disease.

The genes are TRBV18 and TRBJ2-7; weak D call: TRBD2 (5 bases). With 8 bases removed from V and 3 bases from J, the gap between germline ends came to 8 bases. This CDR3 region has 11 residues. Germline V gene lookup returns CDR1 KGHSH and CDR2 LQKENI. CDR3 region: CASRGFYEQYF. The DNA of the CDR3 is TGTGCCAGCAGAGGGTTCTACGAGCAGTACTTC.

The table lists this clone with a count of one. The CDR3 protein is CASSQSGTYNEQFF. CDR3 DNA: TGTGCCAGCTCACAGAGTGGAACCTACAATGAGCAGTTCTTC. The V gene is TRBV18, the J gene TRBJ2-1; D is unresolved. Germline assignment: CDR1 KGHSH and CDR2 LQKENI. Deletions cut 4 bases from V and 2 bases from J, with 9 bases between. The CDR3 is 14 residues long.

V gene TRBV10-3 combines with J gene TRBJ2-5, with D tentatively TRBD1 (5 bases). This CDR3 contains 12 residues. The V gene's germline CDR1 is ENHRY and CDR2 SYGVKD. The ends were cut back, 6 bases at V and 3 bases at J, with 8 bases in the middle. DNA of the CDR3: TGTGCCATCAGCCAGACAGAAGAGACCCAGTACTTC. It encodes CAISQTEETQYF.

The chain employs TRBV29-1 and TRBJ1-5; 8 nucleotides agree with TRBD1. This CDR3 is built from 14 residues. CDR1 and CDR2 (germline): SQVTM, ANQGSEA. V was pared by 5 bases and J by 5 bases, with 8 bases of the junction left unmatched. The CDR3, as DNA: TGCAGCGTTAAGGGGCAGGGGGCATATCAGCCCCAGCATTTT. This sequence encodes CSVKGQGAYQPQHF.

The J gene is TRBJ2-3, the V gene TRBV11-2; D gene ambiguous. Germline values: CDR1 SGHAT, CDR2 FQNNGV. This CDR3 comprises 13 residues. Between the trimmed V and J ends, which lost 2 bases and 1 base, there was a span of 4 bases. CDR3 protein: CASSLKGTDTQYF. The CDR3, as DNA: TGTGCCAGCAGCTTAAAAGGCACAGATACGCAGTATTTT.

The chain is built from TRBV7-8 and TRBJ1-5; 7 bases fit TRBD1. The CDR3 covers 18 residues. Looked up from germline, CDR1 is SGHVS and CDR2 is FQNEAQ. V lost 5 bases to trimming and J lost 0 bases; unmatched junction nucleotides: 13. CDR3 residues: CASSLSTGTAYSNQPQHF. CDR3 coding DNA: TGTGCCAGCAGCCTATCGACCGGGACAGCTTATAGCAATCAGCCCCAGCATTTT.

This clone has a single count. The rearrangement joins TRBV7-9 to TRBJ2-1; 7 bases agree with TRBD2. This CDR3 comprises 15 residues. The germline V gene has CDR1 SEHNR and CDR2 FQNEAQ (reference sequence). J was trimmed by 3 bases and V by 5 bases; bases with no gene match: 7. CDR3 DNA: TGTGCCAGCAGCCCGGGGGGTATGTACTACAATGAGCAGTTCTTC. It codes for CASSPGGMYYNEQFF.

This clone has just a few counts. The chain joins TRBV4-1 to TRBJ2-1; 10 bases agree with TRBD2. J was trimmed by 0 bases and V by 1 base; bases with no gene match: 3. CDR3 size: 17 residues. The germline V gene has CDR1 MGHRA and CDR2 YSYEKL. The CDR3 DNA reads as TGCGCCAGCAGCCAAGGGACTAGCGGAAGCTCCTACAATGAGCAGTTCTTC. Its protein is CASSQGTSGSSYNEQFF.

By frequency in the sample, this clone is medium-sized. The rearrangement joins TRBV7-9 to TRBJ1-3, with TRBD1 as a possible D gene (6 bases). Trimming pared 5 bases from V and 7 bases from J, leaving 12 bases between. Germline values: CDR1 SEHNR, CDR2 FQNEAQ (reference sequence). This CDR3 is 13 amino acids long. The CDR3 DNA follows: TGTGCCAGCAGCGCCCAACAGGGTAACACCATATATTTT. Residues: CASSAQQGNTIYF.

The J gene is TRBJ2-5, the V gene TRBV10-3; either TRBD1 or TRBD2 may supply D (5 bases each). Between the trimmed V and J ends, which lost 6 bases and 5 bases, there was a span of 13 bases. Germline V gene lookup returns CDR1 ENHRY and CDR2 SYGVKD. This CDR3 spans 13 amino acids. In DNA, the CDR3 is TGTGCCATCAGCTTACTTGGGACGGAGACCCAGTACTTC. Its translation: CAISLLGTETQYF.

This chain links TRBV5-4 with TRBJ1-6; D is perhaps TRBD1 (6 bases). Between the trimmed V and J ends, which lost 1 base and 6 bases, there was a span of 11 bases. This CDR3 spans 15 amino acids. Looked up from germline, CDR1 is SGHNT and CDR2 is YYREEE (reference sequence). CDR3 nucleotide sequence: TGTGCCAGCAGCTTGAGGTCCAGGGGTAATTCACCCCTCCACTTT. Protein: CASSLRSRGNSPLHF.

This chain connects TRBV30 to TRBJ2-7; TRBD1 might be the D (6 bases). Germline V gene data show CDR1 as GTSNPN and CDR2 as SVGIG (reference sequence). Trimming cost V 0 bases and J 0 bases, with 9 bases left between them. CDR3 length equals 14 residues. The CDR3 reads CAWSVQDSSYEQYF. CDR3 nucleotides: TGTGCCTGGAGTGTACAGGACAGCTCCTACGAGCAGTACTTC.

V usage is TRBV7-2 and J usage is TRBJ2-1; weak D call: TRBD2 (6 bases). Germline V CDR1 and CDR2: SGHTA, FQGNSA. V dropped 6 bases and J dropped 11 bases, with 14 bases sitting between them. This CDR3 spans 12 amino acids. The CDR3 sequence is CASRSTAGKQFF. The DNA for the CDR3 is TGTGCCAGCAGATCTACTGCGGGGAAGCAGTTCTTC.

The chain joins TRBV5-1 to TRBJ1-1, with D possibly TRBD1 on 5 matching bases. The CDR3 length is 14 residues. In germline, CDR1 is SGHRS, CDR2 YFSETQ. The V and J ends lost 2 bases and 1 base respectively, with 9 bases between them. This CDR3 reads CASSLSGTNTEAFF. CDR3 nucleotide sequence: TGCGCCAGCAGCTTATCCGGGACGAACACTGAAGCTTTCTTT.

This clone has more than one count but fewer than ten. The chain combines TRBV6-1 with TRBJ1-2, with TRBD1 matching over 9 bases. In germline, CDR1 is MNHNS, CDR2 SASEGT. J gave up 3 bases and V 8 bases, and 10 bases lay outside the gene matches. The CDR3 has 15 residues. This CDR3 reads CASQDRGTGDYGYTF. The CDR3 DNA reads TGTGCCAGCCAAGACAGGGGGACCGGTGACTATGGCTACACCTTC.

This chain's CDR3 is CASSLARGLAYNEQFF. The DNA for the CDR3 is TGCGCCAGCAGCTTGGCCAGAGGACTAGCATACAATGAGCAGTTCTTC. The V call is TRBV5-1, the J call TRBJ2-1; TRBD2 aligns across 8 bases. The CDR3 spans 16 residues. Germline CDR1 reads SGHRS; CDR2 reads YFSETQ. The junction had 6 bases not matched to a gene; V was cut back by 0 bases and J by 4 bases.

V and J are TRBV25-1 and TRBJ1-2, with 7 bases identical to TRBD1. This CDR3 is built from 14 residues. V gave up 4 bases and J gave up 8 bases; unmatched junction bases: 10. CDR1 MGHDK and CDR2 SYGVNS come from the germline V gene. The CDR3 coding sequence is TGTGCCAGCAGTGGCGACGGAGGGGGCTCGGGCTACACCTTC. Its translation is CASSGDGGGSGYTF.